Following are 29 T cell receptor beta chains from one sample sequenced in a study of cytomegalovirus exposure and HLA in healthy donors. Using immunoSEQ multiplex PCR, the repertoire was profiled, and TCRdb retains in-frame clones only, with some absent. Seen here are some 150,000 clones, around 90% observed once, and the top ten hold 4.5% to 5.5%. Sequenced: PBMCs. These receptors all come from a man aged 18 to 35 in good health and CMV-seropositive.

The chain links TRBV5-1 to TRBJ1-2; 7 nucleotides line up with TRBD1. This CDR3 has 12 residues. Germline-derived CDR1 and CDR2 are SGHRS and YFSETQ. The J segment lost 9 bases and the V segment lost 3 bases, leaving 5 bases of the junction unmatched. The CDR3 protein is CASSWGQFSYTF. The CDR3 DNA sequence: TGCGCCAGCAGCTGGGGACAGTTCAGCTACACCTTC. Supplemented by reference TRBV5-1 and TRBJ1-2, the full variable domain reads KAGVTQTPRYLIKTRGQQVTLSCSPISGHRSVSWYQQTPGQGLQFLFEYFSETQRNKGNFPGRFSGRQFSNSRSEMNVSTLELGDSALYLCASSWGQFSYTFGSGTRLTVV.

The table lists this clone with a few counts. One junction end disagrees with the germline gene, perhaps due to a read error. The genes are TRBV6-6 and TRBJ2-7; tentatively, D is TRBD1 (5 bases). The CDR3 runs 16 residues. The V gene's germline CDR1 is MNHNY and CDR2 SVGAGI (reference sequence). CDR3 protein: CASSYVVVGPSPDQSF. The CDR3 coding sequence is TGTGCCAGCAGTTACGTCGTGGTGGGGCCCAGCCCCGATCAATCCTTC.

This rearrangement joins TRBV6-5 to TRBJ2-7; 8 nucleotides line up with TRBD1. V lost 6 bases to trimming and J lost 7 bases; unmatched junction nucleotides: 8. This CDR3 comprises 13 residues. From germline, CDR1 is MNHEY and CDR2 SVGAGI. The CDR3 here is CASRNTRDREQYF. The CDR3 region has the DNA TGTGCCAGCAGAAACACTAGGGACAGGGAGCAGTACTTC.

This clone was counted once. The rearrangement joins TRBV15 to TRBJ1-1, with D perhaps TRBD1 (6 bases). V lost 2 bases and J 1 base, leaving 17 bases between the germline ends. The germline CDR1 and CDR2 sequences are LNHNV and YYDKDF (reference sequence). The CDR3 has 17 amino acids. The CDR3 DNA sequence: TGTGCCACCAGCAGACTCGGAGCCGGGACAACGAACACTGAAGCTTTCTTT. Its protein is CATSRLGAGTTNTEAFF.

V gene TRBV6-5 combines with J gene TRBJ2-1; 7 nucleotides line up with TRBD2. Trimming at V came to 4 bases and at J to 7 bases, leaving 4 bases not matched to a gene. The germline CDR1 and CDR2 sequences are MNHEY and SVGAGI. This CDR3 region has 13 residues. Here the CDR3 reads CASSLTSENEQFF. The DNA of the CDR3 is TGTGCCAGCAGTTTAACTAGCGAAAATGAGCAGTTCTTC.

This clone came up many times. V and J are TRBV7-8 and TRBJ2-5; a possible D gene is TRBD2 (5 bases). Germline V lookup: CDR1 SGHVS, CDR2 FQNEAQ. This CDR3 is built from 15 residues. Trimming shortened V by 5 bases and J by 2 bases, and 15 bases separated the two germline ends. In DNA form, the CDR3 reads TGTGCCAGCAGCCCGCCGGCGGGTGTTCAAGAGACCCAGTACTTC. As protein: CASSPPAGVQETQYF.

The chain joins TRBV30 to TRBJ2-5; 11 bases agree with TRBD2. The V gene's germline CDR1 is GTSNPN and CDR2 SVGIG (reference sequence). The CDR3 length is 15 residues. Trimming took 2 bases from V and 4 from J; bases not matched to a gene: 6. In nucleotides, the CDR3 is TGTGCCTGGAGTAAGGGAACTAGCGGGGGAGAGACCCAGTACTTC. This translates into CAWSKGTSGGETQYF.

The chain joins TRBV28 to TRBJ1-1, with 8 positions matching TRBD1. V was pared by 7 bases and J by 1 base, with 5 bases of the junction left unmatched. The CDR3 extends over 14 amino acids. Per the germline V gene, CDR1 is MDHEN and CDR2 is SYDVKM. The CDR3 sequence is CASNPGTGNTEAFF. The CDR3 DNA is TGTGCCAGCAACCCCGGGACAGGGAACACTGAAGCTTTCTTT.

The chain joins TRBV13 to TRBJ1-2; 9 bases are shared with TRBD1. The CDR3 spans 15 residues. The ends lost 5 bases at V and 4 bases at J; junction bases unmatched: 8. The germline gives CDR1 PRHDT, CDR2 FYEKMQ (reference sequence). The CDR3 DNA sequence: TGTGCCAGCAGCCCCGGGGACAGGGACCTCTATGGCTACACCTTC. Its protein is CASSPGDRDLYGYTF.

This clone was observed a single time. The chain is built from TRBV6-1 and TRBJ1-1; 11 bases match TRBD1. V dropped 10 bases and J dropped 1; count of bases not matched to a gene: 8. The CDR3 totals 15 residues. Germline assignment: CDR1 MNHNS and CDR2 SASEGT. The CDR3: CAILDRGLPNTEAFF. The DNA for the CDR3 is TGTGCCATCTTGGACAGGGGGCTTCCGAACACTGAAGCTTTCTTT.

The gene calls are TRBV5-4 and TRBJ1-1, with a possible D match to TRBD1 (5 bases). There are 13 residues in the CDR3. The V gene's germline CDR1 is SGHNT and CDR2 YYREEE (reference sequence). The V end was cut by 10 bases, the J end by 4 bases, with 17 bases between. CDR3 bases: TGTGCCGCATATGGGGGGGGAGGCACTGAAGCTTTCTTT. Amino acid sequence: CAAYGGGGTEAFF.

The chain is built from TRBV27 and TRBJ1-4, with D maybe TRBD1 (5 bases). V was pared by 8 bases and J by 0 bases, with 13 bases between. The CDR3 extends over 15 amino acids. CDR1 MNHEY and CDR2 SMNVEV come from the germline V gene (reference sequence). The CDR3, as DNA: TGTGCCAGCGCAACCGGGGGTTCAACTAATGAAAAACTGTTTTTT. Translation gives CASATGGSTNEKLFF.

The V gene is TRBV20-1, the J gene TRBJ2-3; D unclear. This CDR3 has 11 residues. Germline V gene data show CDR1 as DFQATT and CDR2 as SNEGSKA (reference sequence). V was clipped by 5 bases and J by 3 bases, with 6 bases between them. DNA for the CDR3: TGCAGTGCTCCGTTAACAGATACGCAGTATTTT. Its protein is CSAPLTDTQYF.

The V gene is TRBV15, the J gene TRBJ2-3; TRBD2 agrees at 7 bases. V lost 0 bases, J lost 6 bases, and 6 bases stayed unmatched. The CDR3 contains 15 residues. From germline, CDR1 is LNHNV and CDR2 YYDKDF (reference sequence). CDR3 coding DNA: TGTGCCACCAGCAGAGAGGGGGGGATCGGTGATACGCAGTATTTT. Residues: CATSREGGIGDTQYF. Complete variable domain (other parts from reference TRBV15 and TRBJ2-3): DAMVIQNPRYQVTQFGKPVTLSCSQTLNHNVMYWYQQKSSQAPKLLFHYYDKDFNNEADTPDNFQSRRPNTSFCFLDIRSPGLGDTAMYLCATSREGGIGDTQYFGPGTRLTVL.

The V call is TRBV7-2, the J call TRBJ2-5, with TRBD2 identical over 8 bases. Germline CDR1 and CDR2: SGHTA and FQGNSA. The CDR3 is made up of 15 amino acids. Germline trimming cut 2 bases from V and 4 bases from J; bases unmatched to any gene: 6. In nucleotides, the CDR3 is TGTGCCAGCAGCTTACTGCCCCGGGGGGGAGAGACCCAGTACTTC. Translated: CASSLLPRGGETQYF.

The V gene is TRBV2, the J gene TRBJ2-1, with D perhaps TRBD1 (5 bases). Germline CDR1 reads SNHLY; CDR2 reads FYNNEI. V was pared by 2 bases and J by 8 bases, with 10 bases between. The length of the CDR3 is 13 residues. The CDR3 coding sequence is TGTGCCAGCAGTGAATCAGGGATGCATGAGCAGTTCTTC. Residues: CASSESGMHEQFF.

This rearrangement joins TRBV10-3 to TRBJ1-2; D is ambiguous. The germline V gene encodes CDR1 ENHRY and CDR2 SYGVKD. This CDR3 has 14 amino acids. The V end lost 7 bases, the J end lost 0 bases, and 12 bases lay between the germline ends. DNA for the CDR3: TGTGCCATCACGCCCGGGTCCGCTAACTATGGCTACACCTTC. This gives the protein CAITPGSANYGYTF.

The V gene is TRBV4-2, the J gene TRBJ1-1, with D possibly matching TRBD1 (6 bases). CDR1 LGHNA and CDR2 YNFKEQ come from the germline V gene. The V gene lost 3 bases and the J gene lost 1 base, with 12 bases spanning the gap. This CDR3 is 15 amino acids long. The CDR3 sequence: CASSQQGTSNTEAFF. CDR3 DNA sequence: TGTGCCAGCAGCCAGCAGGGGACGTCGAACACTGAAGCTTTCTTT.

The chain uses TRBV19 and TRBJ1-5; 9 nucleotides agree with TRBD1. The J segment lost 6 bases and the V segment lost 5 bases, leaving 8 bases of the junction unmatched. This CDR3 has 15 residues. The germline gives CDR1 LNHDA, CDR2 SQIVND (reference sequence). CDR3 sequence (DNA): TGTGCCAGTAGTGGCCGGGACAGGGAAGGTCAGCCCCAGCATTTT. Protein product: CASSGRDREGQPQHF.

V gene TRBV9 combines with J gene TRBJ2-1, with TRBD2 matching over 14 bases. The CDR3 contains 16 residues. Germline CDR1 and CDR2: SGDLS and YYNGEE. Trimming took 3 bases from V and 10 from J; bases not matched to a gene: 9. The CDR3 coding sequence is TGTGCCAGCAGCGCTCCGGGACTAGCGGGAGAAGCGGAGCAGTTCTTC. Translating gives CASSAPGLAGEAEQFF.

The chain employs TRBV18 and TRBJ2-5; unclear D gene. Germline V gene sequence: CDR1 KGHSH, CDR2 LQKENI. V gave up 3 bases and J gave up 5 bases, with 4 bases separating them. CDR3 length: 11 amino acids. The CDR3 reads CASSPSETQYF. DNA of the CDR3: TGTGCCAGCTCACCCTCGGAGACCCAGTACTTC.

The chain links TRBV6-1 to TRBJ1-2, with D unclear. The germline V gene encodes CDR1 MNHNS and CDR2 SASEGT. The CDR3 totals 13 residues. V lost 5 bases, J lost 3 bases, and 10 bases lay in between. The CDR3 nucleotides are TGTGCCAGCAGTCTAACAGACGACTATGGCTACACCTTC. Translating it yields CASSLTDDYGYTF.

V and J are TRBV2 and TRBJ2-7; 8 positions agree with TRBD2. CDR1 and CDR2 (germline): SNHLY, FYNNEI. The J segment lost 4 bases and the V segment lost 11 bases, leaving 10 bases of the junction unmatched. The CDR3 extends over 13 amino acids. The CDR3 DNA is TGTGCCGATAAAAAAGCGGGAGATTACGAGCAGTACTTC. Protein product: CADKKAGDYEQYF. Full variable domain (remainder filled in from reference TRBV2 and TRBJ2-7): EPEVTQTPSHQVTQMGQEVILRCVPISNHLYFYWYRQILGQKVEFLVSFYNNEISEKSEIFDDQFSVERPDGSNFTLKIRSTKLEDSAMYFCADKKAGDYEQYFGPGTRLTVT.

This clone has just one count. J is TRBJ2-7 and V is TRBV21-1; the table's D gene call, TRBD1, was not cross checked with the DNA. TRBV21-1 is deemed a pseudogene. This CDR3 comprises 17 residues. This CDR3 is CASSALGRTGVSYEQYF. DNA for the CDR3: TGTGCCAGCAGCGCCCTGGGGCGGACAGGGGTTTCCTACGAGCAGTACTTC.

This chain connects TRBV2 to TRBJ2-2; D is perhaps TRBD2 (6 bases). CDR3 size: 14 residues. Between the trimmed V and J ends, which lost 7 bases and 4 bases, there was a span of 13 bases. Germline V gives CDR1 SNHLY, CDR2 FYNNEI. The CDR3 DNA is TGTGCCAGCACCGGGGAGGCGATCACCGGGGAGCTGTTTTTT. Translating gives CASTGEAITGELFF.

The CDR3 bases are TGTGCCAGCTCACCACCCGACAGGCCCGCTGGCTACACCTTC. Its protein product is CASSPPDRPAGYTF. The V call is TRBV18, the J call TRBJ1-2; D is possibly TRBD1 (6 bases). V lost 0 bases and J lost 7, with 12 bases in between. This CDR3 comprises 14 residues. CDR1 KGHSH and CDR2 LQKENI come from the germline V gene.

As to this clone: This sample includes further DNA sequences coding for the same CDR3. The chain is built from TRBV30 and TRBJ2-3; no clear D gene. CDR3 length equals 12 residues. Germline V lookup: CDR1 GTSNPN, CDR2 SVGIG (reference sequence). The ends were cut back, 2 bases at V and 1 base at J, with 4 bases in the middle. CDR3 residues: CAWSRGTDTQYF. CDR3 in DNA: TGTGCCTGGAGTCGAGGCACAGATACGCAGTATTTT.

The rearrangement joins TRBV19 to TRBJ1-5; maybe TRBD1 (6 bases). Trimming left V 0 bases short and J 9 bases short, with 12 bases between. CDR3 size: 14 residues. Germline V gives CDR1 LNHDA, CDR2 SQIVND (reference sequence). The CDR3 DNA reads as TGTGCCAGTAGTATAGAACAGGGTATCGTGCCCCAGCATTTT. It yields the protein CASSIEQGIVPQHF.

CDR3 DNA sequence: TGTGCCAGCAGCCAAGTTCTGACAGGGGGATTATACAAGGCCGGGAATGAGCAGTTCTTC. Translation: CASSQVLTGGLYKAGNEQFF. The V call is TRBV4-2, the J call TRBJ2-1, with 9 nucleotides matching TRBD1. Per the germline V gene, CDR1 is LGHNA and CDR2 is YNFKEQ. After removal of 1 base from V and 7 bases from J, the junction contained 20 bases not matched to a gene. The CDR3 is made up of 20 amino acids.